One and the same sample provided the 10 T cell receptor beta chains below, sequenced in a study of shared clonotypes between healthy human individuals. This table comes from immunoSEQ multiplex PCR, and its TCRdb copy is limited to in-frame clones, with some not included. Seen here are about 2.4 million clones, more than 85% observed once, and the top ten hold 0.36%. The sequencing sample was made of naive CD4+ T cells from PBMCs. Sample subset: CD45RA+ positively selected. These TCRs come from a man between 18 and 35 years old in good health. Some clones in this sample may be carry-over from other donors' samples.

The chain is built from TRBV4-1 and TRBJ2-7; TRBD2 matches at 12 bases. CDR1 and CDR2 from the germline V gene are MGHRA and YSYEKL. V dropped 1 base and J dropped 0; count of bases not matched to a gene: 7. This CDR3 region has 18 residues. The CDR3 bases are TGCGCCAGCAGCCAAGGTGGACTAGCGGGATATAACTCCTACGAGCAGTACTTC. Amino acids: CASSQGGLAGYNSYEQYF.

The genes are TRBV5-1 and TRBJ2-7, with a weak D call TRBD1 (5 bases). The CDR3 contains 15 residues. Trimming took off 0 bases at V and 0 bases at J, with 10 bases between the two ends. The germline V gene has CDR1 SGHRS and CDR2 YFSETQ. CDR3 nucleotides: TGCGCCAGCAGCTTGGGACAGTTGAGCTCCTACGAGCAGTACTTC. This sequence encodes CASSLGQLSSYEQYF.

The J gene is TRBJ2-3, the V gene TRBV5-1; weak D call: TRBD2 (6 bases). CDR1 is SGHRS, CDR2 YFSETQ, per germline. Trimming took 2 bases from V and 3 from J, leaving 10 bases between them. The CDR3 is made up of 14 amino acids. This CDR3 is CASSFAGTTDTQYF. CDR3 bases: TGCGCCAGCAGCTTCGCGGGGACTACAGATACGCAGTATTTT.

The chain couples TRBV7-9 to TRBJ2-7, with 10 positions matching TRBD1. This CDR3 spans 14 amino acids. With 6 bases clipped from V and 6 bases from J, the junction kept 8 bases outside the gene matches. Germline V CDR1 and CDR2: SEHNR, FQNEAQ (reference sequence). In DNA form, the CDR3 reads TGTGCCAGCAGTTTCGGGACAGGGGTGGTCGAGCAGTACTTC. Its protein is CASSFGTGVVEQYF.

The chain combines TRBV7-9 with TRBJ1-5, with D unresolved. Per the germline V gene, CDR1 is SEHNR and CDR2 is FQNEAQ (reference sequence). The CDR3 contains 15 residues. Trimming cost V 1 base and J 5 bases, with 12 bases left between them. The CDR3 DNA sequence: TGTGCCAGCAGCTTAGGTGGAGGCTGGGATCAGCCCCAGCATTTT. Protein sequence: CASSLGGGWDQPQHF. Supplemented by reference TRBV7-9 and TRBJ1-5, the full variable domain reads DTGVSQNPRHKITKRGQNVTFRCDPISEHNRLYWYRQTLGQGPEFLTYFQNEAQLEKSRLLSDRFSAERPKGSFSTLEIQRTEQGDSAMYLCASSLGGGWDQPQHFGDGTRLSIL.

The rearrangement uses TRBV30 and TRBJ1-6; tentatively, D is TRBD1 (5 bases). V dropped 0 bases and J dropped 6 bases, with 21 bases sitting between them. CDR1 is GTSNPN, CDR2 SVGIG, per germline (reference sequence). This CDR3 contains 18 residues. The CDR3 sequence: CAWSVLPGVAPGNSPLHF. The CDR3 region has the DNA TGTGCCTGGAGTGTACTGCCGGGGGTGGCACCGGGTAATTCACCCCTCCACTTT.

The count of this clone is one. The chain carries TRBV15 and TRBJ2-1, with D maybe TRBD2 (5 bases). Trimming cost V 8 bases and J 8 bases, with 10 bases left between them. The CDR3 runs 11 residues. Looked up from germline, CDR1 is LNHNV and CDR2 is YYDKDF (reference sequence). This CDR3 reads CATQTRDEQFF. For the CDR3, the DNA is TGTGCCACCCAGACGCGGGATGAGCAGTTCTTC.

The chain is built from TRBV29-1 and TRBJ2-1; a weak D match, TRBD1 (6 bases). Trimming removed 3 bases at V and 5 bases at J, with 20 bases between. There are 16 residues in the CDR3. CDR1 is SQVTM and CDR2 is ANQGSEA in the germline V gene. The CDR3 spells CSVDPTRGGLHNEQFF. In DNA, the CDR3 is TGCAGCGTTGACCCCACCAGGGGCGGATTACACAATGAGCAGTTCTTC.

This rearrangement joins TRBV5-1 to TRBJ1-3; 9 nucleotides align to TRBD1. Losses at the gene ends were 2 bases for V and 2 bases for J; bases not matched to a gene: 5. In germline, CDR1 is SGHRS, CDR2 YFSETQ. This CDR3 has 16 amino acids. The CDR3 reads CASSFTGGYTGNTIYF. CDR3 sequence (DNA): TGCGCCAGCAGCTTTACAGGGGGCTACACTGGAAACACCATATATTTT.

This chain uses TRBV30 with TRBJ2-7; D is uncertain. Looked up from germline, CDR1 is GTSNPN and CDR2 is SVGIG (reference sequence). The CDR3 contains 13 residues. V was clipped by 0 bases and J by 6 bases, with 12 bases between them. The CDR3 here is CAWSVFSSGEQYF. DNA of the CDR3: TGTGCCTGGAGTGTATTTAGCTCGGGCGAGCAGTACTTC.